This T cell receptor beta chain was observed in a study of neurological immune-mediated disorders. The CDR3 extends over 16 amino acids. The V and J ends lost 1 base and 0 bases respectively, with 9 bases between them. Germline assignment: CDR1 LGHDT and CDR2 YNNKEL (reference sequence). This clonotype came up many times. The sorted libraries started from about a million CD4+ or CD8+ T cells. The cDNA was produced through 5'RACE with 10-nucleotide random UMIs. Over 180 million TCR-beta sequences from 15-18 subjects came from every sequencing run. MiXCR, applied by TCRdb to the 5' RACE reads, yields one record per CDR3 protein. This table holds tens of thousands of distinct CDR3 sequences, just under 6.5% found once.

The chain links TRBV3-1 to TRBJ2-2; D unclear. Sequencing was performed on CD4+ T cells from blood. This receptor was identified in a woman in her thirties or forties in good health. CDR3 amino acids: CASSQVLMTNTGELFF. CDR3 in DNA: TGTGCCAGCAGCCAAGTCCTGATGACGAACACCGGGGAGCTGTTTTTT.